Shown below are 6 T cell receptor beta chains from a single sample sequenced in a study of OX40 agonist ivuxolimab in advanced cancers. Produced via immunoSEQ multiplex PCR; TCRdb's table is partial and in-frame only. Among approximately 54,000 clones listed, 80% to 85% were seen once. The material was CD4+ or CD8+ T cells sorted from blood, obtained in a trial of the OX40 agonist ivuxolimab. The receptors stem from an adult with an advanced solid tumor such as melanoma, head and neck, liver or kidney cancer.

This clone was seen only once. The rearrangement links TRBV19 to TRBJ2-5; D unclear. The germline V gene encodes CDR1 LNHDA and CDR2 SQIVND (reference sequence). The V end was cut by 4 bases, the J end by 5 bases, with 5 bases between. The CDR3 covers 11 residues. CDR3 in amino acids: CASSTSETQYF. CDR3 DNA: TGTGCCAGTAGTACGAGCGAGACCCAGTACTTC.

The V call is TRBV9, the J call TRBJ1-2, with unresolved D. CDR1 and CDR2 (germline): SGDLS, YYNGEE. The V end lost 0 bases, the J end lost 8 bases, and 14 bases lay between the germline ends. The CDR3 runs to 14 residues. CDR3 region: CASSVDGEGGGYTF. Here the CDR3 DNA reads TGTGCCAGCAGCGTAGACGGGGAGGGAGGCGGCTACACCTTC.

The V and J genes are TRBV5-1 and TRBJ2-1; D call uncertain. Looked up from germline, CDR1 is SGHRS and CDR2 is YFSETQ. V was pared by 6 bases and J by 6 bases, with 16 bases between. The CDR3 sequence is 14 residues long. CDR3 nucleotides: TGCGCCAGCACCCGGGCCCACACTTCCAATGAGCAGTTCTTC. Translated, it gives CASTRAHTSNEQFF.

The chain combines TRBV5-6 with TRBJ1-1, with 8 bases aligning to TRBD1. Germline CDR1 and CDR2: SGHDT and YYEEEE. J gave up 2 bases and V 0 bases, and 3 bases lay outside the gene matches. The CDR3 is 15 amino acids. CDR3 residues: CASSLAGTGNTEAFF. The CDR3 bases are TGTGCCAGCAGCTTGGCAGGGACAGGCAACACTGAAGCTTTCTTT.

The chain recombines TRBV2 with TRBJ1-4; 7 bases match TRBD1. V shed 1 base and J 6 bases; nucleotides not matched to a gene: 5. This CDR3 is built from 15 residues. Germline V lookup: CDR1 SNHLY, CDR2 FYNNEI. CDR3 coding DNA: TGTGCCAGCAGTGAAGAAATGACAGGGTATGAAAAACTGTTTTTT. Translated, it gives CASSEEMTGYEKLFF.

V usage is TRBV2 and J usage is TRBJ1-4; 8 bases line up with TRBD1. V lost 4 bases to trimming and J lost 7 bases; unmatched junction nucleotides: 5. This CDR3 contains 14 residues. CDR1 is SNHLY and CDR2 is FYNNEI in the germline V gene. The DNA of the CDR3 is TGTGCCAGCAGTGGGACAGGGAGGGGTGAAAAACTGTTTTTT. This codes for CASSGTGRGEKLFF.